What follows are 6 T cell receptor beta chains derived from one specimen sequenced in a study of CD8 T cells in Susac syndrome. An amount of RNA that ranged from about 0.45 to 1 ug was reverse transcribed with random hexamers. TCRdb itself ran the immunoSEQ multiplex PCR reads through MiXCR, one entry per CDR3 protein. The sample includes about 130,000 distinct CDR3 sequences, over 80% of them seen just once. The sample consisted of CD8+ T cells from PBMCs. The receptors stem from a human donor with multiple sclerosis.

The CDR3 nucleotides are TGTGCCAGCAGTACCCCCCTGGACCACACAGATACGCAGTATTTT. The encoded protein is CASSTPLDHTDTQYF. The chain combines TRBV12-3 or TRBV12-4 with TRBJ2-3; D unclear. V gave up 5 bases and J gave up 2 bases, with 14 bases separating them. The CDR3 length is 15 residues.

V is TRBV10-3 and J is TRBJ2-1, with TRBD2 matching 13 bases. This CDR3 is 16 amino acids long. Germline-derived CDR1 and CDR2 are ENHRY and SYGVKD. The trim removed 6 bases at V and 5 bases at J, leaving 7 bases unmatched. CDR3 region: CAIRGLAGVMDNEQFF. The CDR3 DNA reads as TGTGCCATCAGAGGACTAGCGGGAGTGATGGACAATGAGCAGTTCTTC.

This chain links TRBV27 with TRBJ1-1, with TRBD1 matching over 12 bases. The V gene's germline CDR1 is MNHEY and CDR2 SMNVEV (reference sequence). The CDR3 spans 15 residues. After removal of 5 bases from V and 4 bases from J, the junction contained 5 bases not matched to a gene. The CDR3 is CASSPWDRGLTEAFF. The CDR3 DNA is TGTGCCAGCAGTCCTTGGGACAGGGGGCTCACTGAAGCTTTCTTT.

This rearrangement joins TRBV5-1 to TRBJ2-1; 13 positions agree with TRBD2. The CDR3 spans 15 residues. Trimming removed 0 bases from V and 8 bases from J; junction bases left unmatched: 2. Germline V gene lookup returns CDR1 SGHRS and CDR2 YFSETQ. The CDR3 here is CASSLGGLAGDEQFF. The CDR3 DNA sequence: TGCGCCAGCAGCTTGGGTGGACTAGCGGGAGATGAGCAGTTCTTC.

This chain connects TRBV5-1 to TRBJ1-1, with a tentative D call TRBD1 (6 bases). Trimming left V 2 bases short and J 4 bases short, with 12 bases between. Per germline, CDR1 SGHRS and CDR2 YFSETQ. CDR3 length equals 14 residues. The CDR3 sequence: CASSFTGTSTEAFF. CDR3 sequence (DNA): TGCGCCAGCAGCTTCACAGGGACGTCCACTGAAGCTTTCTTT.

This clonotype occurred a few times. J is TRBJ1-1 and V is TRBV6-5; tentatively, D is TRBD1 (6 bases). The CDR3 loop spans 14 amino acids. Per the germline V gene, CDR1 is MNHEY and CDR2 is SVGAGI. The V and J ends lost 2 bases and 1 base respectively, with 8 bases between them. The CDR3 region has the DNA TGTGCCAGCAGTTACCGAGGGGGGAACACTGAAGCTTTCTTT. It translates to CASSYRGGNTEAFF.